The following is a T cell receptor beta chain sequence with its context. Its antigen is as yet unknown. V lost 2 bases and J lost 4, with 14 bases in between. Germline V lookup: CDR1 SGHTA, CDR2 FQGNSA. This CDR3 is 16 amino acids long. This sample stems from a study of T cells after yellow fever vaccination. Study context: Fractions low in cell number were prepared with SMART-Seq v4 Ultra Low Input. Study findings and constraints: The study found a weaker secondary response that peaked faster, day 5 versus 15.

Making TCR cDNA involved 5'RACE template switching, which added UMIs and a universal primer site. One entry per CDR3 protein results from TCRdb running MiXCR on the 5' RACE reads. The top ten hold about 3% of the sample, which has about 350,000 distinct CDR3 sequences, 12% seen once. The sequence was obtained from a young man who received the YFV17D yellow fever vaccine. This rearrangement joins TRBV7-2 to TRBJ2-2, with D tentatively TRBD2 (6 bases). Sequenced material: CD4+ T cells sorted from PBMCs, taken 15 days after the yellow fever booster vaccination. The CDR3: CASSLFGLATTGELFF. The CDR3 nucleotides read TGTGCCAGCAGCTTATTCGGCCTAGCGACCACCGGGGAGCTGTTTTTT.